This T cell receptor beta chain came from a study of cytomegalovirus exposure and HLA in healthy donors. Study findings and constraints: Within a later analysis, the majority of CMV-associated TCR beta chains appeared HLA-restricted. Later findings reportedly placed an Asian-associated ancestry cluster below the roughly 690-donor mean for N-insertions. Later analysis identified a missense DCLRE1C variant that was linked to TCR beta V- and J-gene trimming.

About this clone: The antigen remains undetermined.

The germline gives CDR1 MNHEY, CDR2 SVGAGI. V lost 7 bases to trimming and J lost 2 bases; unmatched junction nucleotides: 8. The CDR3 contains 15 residues. 13 Jbeta primers and 60 Vbeta primers were used for the PCR. Only in-frame clones appear in the TCRdb table, and some are missing; sequencing was by immunoSEQ multiplex PCR. In the table there are 55,000 to 80,000 clones, about 65% of which are singletons. The chain employs TRBV6-5 and TRBJ2-3; 8 nucleotides align to TRBD1. Material: PBMCs. This receptor was taken from a woman under 40 in good health and CMV-seronegative. The CDR3 DNA reads as TGTGCCAGCACCTTAGACAGGGGAGACACAGATACGCAGTATTTT. It codes for CASTLDRGDTDTQYF.